The 7 T cell receptor beta chains below all came from one sample that was sequenced in a study of shared clonotypes between healthy human individuals. Only in-frame clones appear in the TCRdb table, and some are missing; sequencing was by immunoSEQ multiplex PCR. The sample lists 2 million to 2.5 million clones; 80% to 95% were seen once. The specimen sequenced was naive CD4+ T cells from PBMCs. The sample's subset: CD45RA+ positively selected. The receptor source for this set is a man in his late teens or twenties in good health. Some clones in this sample may be carry-over from other donors' samples.

This chain uses TRBV6-5 with TRBJ1-5, with D tentatively TRBD1 (6 bases). The V end was cut by 6 bases, the J end by 2 bases, with 11 bases between. The CDR3 contains 14 residues. The germline CDR1 and CDR2 sequences are MNHEY and SVGAGI. The CDR3 reads CASSRAGGNQPQHF. As DNA, the CDR3 is TGTGCCAGCAGCAGGGCAGGGGGCAATCAGCCCCAGCATTTT.

This clone was seen only once. The genes are TRBV7-2 and TRBJ1-3; D gene unclear. V was trimmed by 1 base and J by 4 bases, leaving 11 bases between them. The germline V gene has CDR1 SGHTA and CDR2 FQGNSA. The CDR3 contains 15 residues. As DNA, the CDR3 is TGTGCCAGCAGCTTAGGGGGTTCGGCCGGAAACACCATATATTTT. It yields the protein CASSLGGSAGNTIYF. The full variable domain, its missing parts supplied by reference TRBV7-2 and TRBJ1-3, is GAGVSQSPSNKVTEKGKDVELRCDPISGHTALYWYRQSLGQGLEFLIYFQGNSAPDKSGLPSDRFSAERTGGSVSTLTIQRTQQEDSAVYLCASSLGGSAGNTIYFGEGSWLTVV.

This clone has more than one count but fewer than ten. This same CDR3 is encoded by further DNA sequences in the sample. This chain uses TRBV5-1 with TRBJ2-5; no definite D call. There are 12 residues in the CDR3. V was trimmed by 0 bases and J by 5 bases, leaving 5 bases between them. The germline gives CDR1 SGHRS, CDR2 YFSETQ. CDR3 coding DNA: TGCGCCAGCAGCTTGGTCCCCGAGACCCAGTACTTC. The encoded protein is CASSLVPETQYF.

A single count supports this clone. V usage is TRBV19 and J usage is TRBJ2-3; TRBD2 matches 7 bases. The length of the CDR3 is 14 residues. Trimming at V came to 6 bases and at J to 8 bases, leaving 11 bases not matched to a gene. Germline loops: CDR1 LNHDA, CDR2 SQIVND (reference sequence). DNA of the CDR3: TGTGCCAGTAGCACCTCTGCGGGAGTAGTTACGCAGTATTTT. Encoded protein: CASSTSAGVVTQYF. The entire variable domain, with the rest obtained from reference TRBV19 and TRBJ2-3, is as follows: DGGITQSPKYLFRKEGQNVTLSCEQNLNHDAMYWYRQDPGQGLRLIYYSQIVNDFQKGDIAEGYSVSREKKESFPLTVTSAQKNPTAFYLCASSTSAGVVTQYFGPGTRLTVL.

The genes are TRBV2 and TRBJ2-3, with TRBD2 matching 7 bases. This CDR3 is 15 amino acids long. J lost 1 base, V lost 6 bases, and 7 bases had no gene match. The germline gives CDR1 SNHLY, CDR2 FYNNEI. The DNA of the CDR3 is TGTGCCAGCAGGGACGCGGGGAGGGGCACAGATACGCAGTATTTT. As protein: CASRDAGRGTDTQYF.

The genes are TRBV7-2 and TRBJ1-1; weak D call: TRBD1 (6 bases). CDR3 length: 14 amino acids. The V end lost 6 bases, the J end lost 6 bases, and 17 bases lay between the germline ends. Germline loops: CDR1 SGHTA, CDR2 FQGNSA. CDR3 sequence reads: CASRLQGAVAEAFF. The CDR3 DNA follows: TGTGCCAGCAGACTACAGGGTGCCGTGGCTGAAGCTTTCTTT.

This clone showed up just a few times. The sample contains more than one DNA sequence encoding this CDR3. The chain is built from TRBV5-6 and TRBJ1-1; no definite D call. Looked up from germline, CDR1 is SGHDT and CDR2 is YYEEEE. Deletions cut 0 bases from V and 1 base from J, with 7 bases between. The CDR3 totals 14 residues. The DNA for the CDR3 is TGTGCCAGCAGCTTGGGGGCAGCGAACACTGAAGCTTTCTTT. This translates into CASSLGAANTEAFF.